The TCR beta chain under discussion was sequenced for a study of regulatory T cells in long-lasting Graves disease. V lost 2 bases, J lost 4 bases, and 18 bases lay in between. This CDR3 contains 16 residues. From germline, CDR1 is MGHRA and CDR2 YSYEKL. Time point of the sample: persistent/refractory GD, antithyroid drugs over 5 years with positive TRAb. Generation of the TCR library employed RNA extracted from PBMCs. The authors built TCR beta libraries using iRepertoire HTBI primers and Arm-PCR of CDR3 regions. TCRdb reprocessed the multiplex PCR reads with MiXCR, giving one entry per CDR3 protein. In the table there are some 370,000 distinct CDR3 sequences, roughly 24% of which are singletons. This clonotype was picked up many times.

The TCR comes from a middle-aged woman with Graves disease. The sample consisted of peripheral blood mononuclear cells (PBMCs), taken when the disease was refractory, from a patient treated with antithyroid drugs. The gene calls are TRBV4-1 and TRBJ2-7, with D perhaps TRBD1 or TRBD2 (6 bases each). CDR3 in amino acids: CASSQLPLGGVYEQYF. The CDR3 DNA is TGCGCCAGCAGCCAACTACCGCTCGGGGGCGTTTACGAGCAGTACTTC.